The 27 T cell receptor beta chains below come from one sample, sequenced in a study of blood T cell repertoires in COVID-19. Sequencing was performed with immunoSEQ multiplex PCR; in TCRdb, only in-frame clones are kept and a portion is missing. The sample has about 71,000 clones, 89% seen once. The specimen was peripheral blood. These receptors were obtained from a man aged 50 or older with active COVID-19.

A single count supports this clone. V and J are TRBV7-2 and TRBJ1-1, with D maybe TRBD1 (6 bases). Germline-derived CDR1 and CDR2 are SGHTA and FQGNSA. V was clipped by 5 bases and J by 3 bases, with 10 bases between them. The CDR3 covers 13 residues. CDR3 coding DNA: TGTGCCAGCAGCCTTTACAGGGACACTGAAGCTTTCTTT. It is translated as CASSLYRDTEAFF.

This clone was observed once. The gene calls are TRBV5-1 and TRBJ2-7, with 9 positions matching TRBD2. This CDR3 has 16 residues. Germline lookup yields CDR1 SGHRS and CDR2 YFSETQ. V was pared by 4 bases and J by 3 bases, with 11 bases of the junction left unmatched. CDR3 bases: TGCGCCAGCAGCCTGGCGGGCGGGGGGGAATTCTACGAGCAGTACTTC. Translation gives CASSLAGGGEFYEQYF.

The rearrangement links TRBV2 to TRBJ1-2; D ambiguous. This CDR3 comprises 15 residues. Germline CDR1 reads SNHLY; CDR2 reads FYNNEI. V gave up 3 bases and J gave up 6 bases, with 17 bases separating them. CDR3 sequence: CASSERADRRDGYTF. The CDR3 DNA reads as TGTGCCAGCAGTGAGAGGGCAGACCGGCGGGATGGCTACACCTTC. The complete variable domain, with remaining parts taken from reference TRBV2 and TRBJ1-2, reads EPEVTQTPSHQVTQMGQEVILRCVPISNHLYFYWYRQILGQKVEFLVSFYNNEISEKSEIFDDQFSVERPDGSNFTLKIRSTKLEDSAMYFCASSERADRRDGYTFGSGTRLTVV.

This chain's CDR3 is CASSTRGAGETQYF. In nucleotides, the CDR3 is TGTGCCAGCAGCACAAGAGGTGCGGGGGAGACCCAGTACTTC. The genes are TRBV7-2 and TRBJ2-5; perhaps TRBD2 as D (6 bases). Trimming removed 5 bases from V and 5 bases from J, with 15 bases in between. This CDR3 is built from 14 residues. The germline V gene encodes CDR1 SGHTA and CDR2 FQGNSA.

CDR3 region: CASSPRDSDTEAFF. For the CDR3, the DNA is TGTGCCAGCAGCCCCCGGGACAGTGACACTGAAGCTTTCTTT. This chain uses TRBV3-1 (or the pseudogene TRBV3-2) with TRBJ1-1, with 7 bases fitting TRBD1. The CDR3 has 14 amino acids. Germline CDR1 reads LGHDT; CDR2 reads YNNKEL (reference sequence). Trimming at V came to 4 bases and at J to 3 bases, leaving 5 bases not matched to a gene.

Concerning this clone: This specimen includes other DNA sequences encoding the same CDR3. The chain couples TRBV5-1 to TRBJ2-5, with D possibly matching TRBD2 (6 bases). Trimming shortened V by 0 bases and J by 2 bases, and 8 bases separated the two germline ends. The CDR3 has 14 residues. Germline-derived CDR1 and CDR2 are SGHRS and YFSETQ. CDR3: CASSLGTIQETQYF. As DNA, the CDR3 is TGCGCCAGCAGCTTGGGGACTATTCAAGAGACCCAGTACTTC.

The chain joins TRBV5-1 to TRBJ2-3; maybe TRBD2 (5 bases). The V end was cut by 4 bases, the J end by 0 bases, with 12 bases between. The CDR3 is made up of 15 amino acids. CDR1 SGHRS and CDR2 YFSETQ come from the germline V gene. The CDR3 sequence is CASSPTTTSTDTQYF. The CDR3 region has the DNA TGCGCCAGCAGCCCGACTACGACTAGCACAGATACGCAGTATTTT.

The chain carries TRBV7-3 and TRBJ2-1; 10 bases map to TRBD2. The J segment lost 6 bases and the V segment lost 1 base, leaving 6 bases of the junction unmatched. This CDR3 is 16 amino acids long. Germline V gives CDR1 SGHTA, CDR2 FQGTGA. The CDR3, as DNA: TGTGCCAGCAGCTTAATAAGGGCTAGCGGGGGCAATGAGCAGTTCTTC. The encoded protein is CASSLIRASGGNEQFF.

The chain couples TRBV5-1 to TRBJ2-2; 7 nucleotides match TRBD1. V dropped 4 bases and J dropped 7; count of bases not matched to a gene: 7. This CDR3 has 14 residues. The germline V gene has CDR1 SGHRS and CDR2 YFSETQ. The CDR3 is CASSAYRGGGELFF. Here the CDR3 DNA reads TGCGCCAGCAGCGCCTACAGGGGCGGCGGGGAGCTGTTTTTT.

V and J are TRBV11-2 and TRBJ1-4; 7 bases agree with TRBD1. The CDR3 is made up of 16 amino acids. The V and J ends lost 3 bases and 3 bases, in that order; junction bases with no gene match: 7. The V gene's germline CDR1 is SGHAT and CDR2 FQNNGV. CDR3 nucleotide sequence: TGTGCCAGCAGCTTGGGGGACAGACTTCCTAATGAAAAACTGTTTTTT. It specifies CASSLGDRLPNEKLFF.

The chain combines TRBV2 with TRBJ2-1, with 7 bases that match TRBD1. J was trimmed by 2 bases and V by 5 bases; bases with no gene match: 6. The CDR3 covers 15 residues. Germline V gives CDR1 SNHLY, CDR2 FYNNEI. For the CDR3, the DNA is TGTGCCAGCAGTCTCGAGACAGGGACCTACAATGAGCAGTTCTTC. Its protein is CASSLETGTYNEQFF.

The gene calls are TRBV19 and TRBJ1-1; 9 bases match TRBD1. V gave up 6 bases and J gave up 7 bases; unmatched junction bases: 6. In germline, CDR1 is LNHDA, CDR2 SQIVND (reference sequence). This CDR3 is built from 13 residues. The CDR3 protein is CASRRTGEYEAFF. The CDR3 nucleotides are TGTGCCAGTAGAAGGACAGGGGAATATGAAGCTTTCTTT.

This chain uses TRBV2 with TRBJ2-1; the match to TRBD1 covers 11 bases. CDR3 length: 15 amino acids. CDR1 and CDR2 (germline): SNHLY, FYNNEI. Trimming at V came to 1 base and at J to 9 bases, leaving 5 bases not matched to a gene. CDR3 protein: CASSEGTGGWGEQFF. The CDR3 nucleotides read TGTGCCAGCAGTGAAGGGACAGGGGGCTGGGGTGAGCAGTTCTTC.

The rearrangement uses TRBV5-4 and TRBJ2-2, with TRBD1 as a possible D gene (5 bases). The germline gives CDR1 SGHNT, CDR2 YYREEE (reference sequence). With 0 bases removed from V and 0 bases from J, the gap between germline ends came to 9 bases. This CDR3 is 16 amino acids long. CDR3 residues: CASSLAPGSNTGELFF. In DNA, the CDR3 is TGTGCCAGCAGCTTGGCCCCAGGGTCGAACACCGGGGAGCTGTTTTTT.

This clone occurred a few times. This chain connects TRBV15 to TRBJ1-2, with TRBD1 identical over 12 bases. V shed 3 bases, J shed 2 bases, and the junction held 1 base outside the gene matches. Germline V gene sequence: CDR1 LNHNV, CDR2 YYDKDF (reference sequence). This CDR3 is built from 15 residues. The CDR3 DNA sequence: TGTGCCACCAGCAGGGGGACAGGGGGCAACTATGGCTACACCTTC. Translated, it gives CATSRGTGGNYGYTF.

V and J are TRBV5-1 and TRBJ1-1; TRBD1 is a possible D gene (5 bases). Trimming stripped 3 bases from V and 2 bases from J, with 11 bases between. The V gene's germline CDR1 is SGHRS and CDR2 YFSETQ. CDR3 length: 14 residues. CDR3 nucleotides: TGCGCCAGCAGCTCGGACACCTCTAACACTGAAGCTTTCTTT. Amino acids: CASSSDTSNTEAFF.

The rearrangement uses TRBV7-9 and TRBJ2-5, with 7 positions matching TRBD1. The V gene's germline CDR1 is SEHNR and CDR2 FQNEAQ (reference sequence). V lost 3 bases and J lost 5; bases outside the gene matches: 3. The CDR3 contains 13 residues. The CDR3 is CASSFTTGETQYF. The DNA of the CDR3 is TGTGCCAGCAGCTTTACGACAGGGGAGACCCAGTACTTC.

The rearrangement uses TRBV30 and TRBJ1-5, with TRBD1 matching over 7 bases. J was trimmed by 5 bases and V by 3 bases; bases with no gene match: 7. Looked up from germline, CDR1 is GTSNPN and CDR2 is SVGIG (reference sequence). This CDR3 has 14 amino acids. The CDR3 DNA is TGTGCCTGGAGGGGACAGTATGGCGATCAGCCCCAGCATTTT. This encodes CAWRGQYGDQPQHF.

The chain couples TRBV9 to TRBJ2-1, with 13 nucleotides matching TRBD2. V was pared by 4 bases and J by 4 bases, with 2 bases of the junction left unmatched. The CDR3 sequence is 15 residues long. The V gene's germline CDR1 is SGDLS and CDR2 YYNGEE. This chain's CDR3 is CASSLLAGGYNEQFF. In DNA, the CDR3 is TGTGCCAGCAGCCTACTAGCGGGGGGGTACAATGAGCAGTTCTTC.

The chain has TRBV27 and TRBJ2-3; no clear D gene. Trimming removed 5 bases at V and 8 bases at J, with 8 bases between. There are 11 residues in the CDR3. Germline lookup yields CDR1 MNHEY and CDR2 SMNVEV (reference sequence). CDR3 coding DNA: TGTGCCAGCAGTCCTCCGGGTACGCAGTATTTT. Encoded protein: CASSPPGTQYF.

The chain carries TRBV5-1 and TRBJ2-3; 7 bases line up with TRBD2. V shed 4 bases and J 5 bases; nucleotides not matched to a gene: 7. Germline V gene lookup returns CDR1 SGHRS and CDR2 YFSETQ. The CDR3 consists of 14 residues. Here the CDR3 reads CASSASAGVDTQYF. The CDR3 nucleotides are TGCGCCAGCAGCGCCTCGGCGGGGGTAGATACGCAGTATTTT.

The gene calls are TRBV9 and TRBJ2-1; 8 nucleotides match TRBD2. The germline V gene has CDR1 SGDLS and CDR2 YYNGEE. V lost 1 base, J lost 4 bases, and 10 bases stayed unmatched. CDR3 length: 17 residues. The CDR3 DNA reads as TGTGCCAGCAGCGTAAGGGGTAGCGGGGCGCTTTACAATGAGCAGTTCTTC. Protein sequence: CASSVRGSGALYNEQFF. Variable domain in full (rest from reference TRBV9 and TRBJ2-1): DSGVTQTPKHLITATGQRVTLRCSPRSGDLSVYWYQQSLDQGLQFLIQYYNGEERAKGNILERFSAQQFPDLHSELNLSSLELGDSALYFCASSVRGSGALYNEQFFGPGTRLTVL.

This clone was recorded once. The V gene is TRBV6-5, the J gene TRBJ1-3; perhaps TRBD1 as D (6 bases). In germline, CDR1 is MNHEY, CDR2 SVGAGI. The V gene lost 4 bases and the J gene lost 0 bases, with 10 bases spanning the gap. The CDR3 is made up of 15 amino acids. Here the CDR3 reads CASSLGTHSGNTIYF. In DNA, the CDR3 is TGTGCCAGCAGTTTGGGGACACACTCTGGAAACACCATATATTTT.

The CDR3 is CASSRTGRDEKLFF. DNA of the CDR3: TGTGCCAGCAGTAGGACAGGGAGGGATGAAAAACTGTTTTTT. V is TRBV27 and J is TRBJ1-4; TRBD1 matches at 8 bases. Trimming at V came to 5 bases and at J to 6 bases, leaving 5 bases not matched to a gene. This CDR3 comprises 14 residues. Germline values: CDR1 MNHEY, CDR2 SMNVEV (reference sequence).

The chain joins TRBV5-4 to TRBJ1-3; 7 nucleotides line up with TRBD1. With 4 bases clipped from V and 0 bases from J, the junction kept 7 bases outside the gene matches. The CDR3 contains 16 residues. Germline values: CDR1 SGHNT, CDR2 YYREEE (reference sequence). The DNA of the CDR3 is TGTGCCAGCAGCGCGGGACAGACTCGCTCTGGAAACACCATATATTTT. It translates to CASSAGQTRSGNTIYF. The full variable domain, with the rest looked up from reference TRBV5-4 and TRBJ1-3, is ETGVTQSPTHLIKTRGQQVTLRCSSQSGHNTVSWYQQALGQGPQFIFQYYREEENGRGNFPPRFSGLQFPNYSSELNVNALELDDSALYLCASSAGQTRSGNTIYFGEGSWLTVV.

The chain uses TRBV20-1 and TRBJ1-5, with a weak D call TRBD1 (6 bases). Germline values: CDR1 DFQATT, CDR2 SNEGSKA (reference sequence). V was cut by 3 bases and J by 0 bases, with 15 bases left in between. There are 16 residues in the CDR3. CDR3 in DNA: TGCAGTGCTAGTTTATGGGGACAATTTAGCAATCAGCCCCAGCATTTT. Translating it yields CSASLWGQFSNQPQHF.

The chain combines TRBV14 with TRBJ1-3, with no clear D. This CDR3 is 14 amino acids long. V shed 2 bases and J shed 1 base, with 6 bases lying between them. The V gene's germline CDR1 is SGHDN and CDR2 FVKESK. As DNA, the CDR3 is TGTGCCAGCAGCCAACAGGCATCTGGAAACACCATATATTTT. It specifies CASSQQASGNTIYF.